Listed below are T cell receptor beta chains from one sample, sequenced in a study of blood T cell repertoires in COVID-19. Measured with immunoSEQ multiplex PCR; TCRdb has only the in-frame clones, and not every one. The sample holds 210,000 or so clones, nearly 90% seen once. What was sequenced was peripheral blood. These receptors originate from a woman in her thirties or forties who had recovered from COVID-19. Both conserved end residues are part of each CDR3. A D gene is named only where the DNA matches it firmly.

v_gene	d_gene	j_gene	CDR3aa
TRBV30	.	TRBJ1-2	CAWSVMGHGYTF
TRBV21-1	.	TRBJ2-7	CASSPGTSKAYEQYF
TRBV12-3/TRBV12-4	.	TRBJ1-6	CASSLLQGAALHF
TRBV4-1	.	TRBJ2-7	CASSQDPARVNEQYF
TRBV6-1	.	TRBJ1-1	CASSEALGDNSRWMNTEAFF
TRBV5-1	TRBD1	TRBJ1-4	CATKGQGTNEKLFF
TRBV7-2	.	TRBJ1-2	CASTLGQGKAIGYTF
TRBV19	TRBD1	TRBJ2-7	CASSPSGTGIYEQYF
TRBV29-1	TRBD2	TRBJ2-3	CSAPRAGVADTQYF
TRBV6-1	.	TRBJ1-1	CASSEESWTTNTEAFF
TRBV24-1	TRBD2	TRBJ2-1	CATSVSGKGEQFF
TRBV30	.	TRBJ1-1	CAWSAPSNTEAFF
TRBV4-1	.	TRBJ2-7	CASSQGTGYEQYF
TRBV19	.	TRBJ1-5	CASSIGQMSNQPQHF
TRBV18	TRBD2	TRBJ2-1	CASSPQAGREQFF
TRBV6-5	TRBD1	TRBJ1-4	CASRLTGTGGEKLFF
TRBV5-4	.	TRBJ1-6	CASSLVAGGQNSPLHF
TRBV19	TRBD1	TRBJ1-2	CASSRQGRGDYGYTF
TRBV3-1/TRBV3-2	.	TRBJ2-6	CASSPRLVGGSGANVLTF
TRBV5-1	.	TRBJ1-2	CASSPEAGNYGYTF
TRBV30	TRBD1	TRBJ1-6	CAWNGAGGNSPLHF
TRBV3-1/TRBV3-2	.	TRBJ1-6	CASSQDSGSYNSPLHF
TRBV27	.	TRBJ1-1	CASSYLEARTEAFF
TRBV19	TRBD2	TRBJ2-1	CASSIGGGLAGRYNEQFF
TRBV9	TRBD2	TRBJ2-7	CASSVAGGGYEQYF
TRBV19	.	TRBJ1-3	CASSRSVGAYSGNTIYF
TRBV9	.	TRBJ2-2	CASSVVGGWGTGELFF
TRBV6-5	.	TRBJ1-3	CASSYRGGNGNTIYF
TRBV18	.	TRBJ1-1	CASSPGQTDTEAFF
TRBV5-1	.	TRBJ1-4	CASSLGATLATNEKLFF
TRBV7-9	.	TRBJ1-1	CASSPRDKRNTEAFF
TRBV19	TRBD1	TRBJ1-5	CASSMGQGLFQPQHF
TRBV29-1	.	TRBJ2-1	CSSSGTLGAHNEQFF
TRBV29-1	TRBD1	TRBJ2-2	CSGRDRGNTGELFF
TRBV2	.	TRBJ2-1	CASRGQSTSEQFF
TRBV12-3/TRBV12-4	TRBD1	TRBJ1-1	CATLKGQAVEAFF
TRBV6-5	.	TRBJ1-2	CASIARTANYGYTF
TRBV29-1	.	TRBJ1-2	CSVVRGTQGYTF
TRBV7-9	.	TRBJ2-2	CASSLAGGRTGELFF
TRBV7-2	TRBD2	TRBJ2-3	CASSLAPAGGADTQYF
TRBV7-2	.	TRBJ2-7	CASRASGLSSYEQYF
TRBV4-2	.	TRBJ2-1	CASSQVRAGFGNEQFF
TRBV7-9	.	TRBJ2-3	CASSLVWRSNGDTQYF
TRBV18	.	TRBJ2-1	CASSPGGEYYNEQFF
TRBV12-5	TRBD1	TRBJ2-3	CASGDGTGGVSDTQYF
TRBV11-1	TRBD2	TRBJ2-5	CASSFQAGKETQYF
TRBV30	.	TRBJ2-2	CAWTKGAGELFF
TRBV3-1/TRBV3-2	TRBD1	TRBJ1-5	CASSQGTGVGSNQPQHF
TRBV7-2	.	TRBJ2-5	CASTRDSSYETQYF
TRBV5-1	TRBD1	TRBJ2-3	CASSQDRDLTDTQYF
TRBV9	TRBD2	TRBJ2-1	CASSVDGTRLDNEQFF
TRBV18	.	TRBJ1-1	CASSPRTEAEAFF
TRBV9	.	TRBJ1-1	CASSVTANTEAFF
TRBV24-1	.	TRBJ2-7	CATSESSSYEQYF
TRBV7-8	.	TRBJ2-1	CASSWELGGTNNEQFF
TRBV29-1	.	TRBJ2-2	CSVEDRQGNTGELFF
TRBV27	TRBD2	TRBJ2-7	CARGSPRRGAEQPKLYEQYF
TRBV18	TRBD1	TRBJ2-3	CASSPGQGFSTDTQYF
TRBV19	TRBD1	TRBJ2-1	CASSILTGGNEQFF